The 8 T cell receptor beta chains below all came from one sample that was sequenced in a study of blood T cell repertoires in COVID-19. The protocol was immunoSEQ multiplex PCR, while the TCRdb copy is restricted to in-frame clones and leaves out a portion. The table records approximately 220,000 clones, about nine tenths of them present only once. Sequenced sample: peripheral blood. The receptors come from a man aged 50 to 60 with acute or convalescent COVID-19.

V usage is TRBV7-9 and J usage is TRBJ1-1; D may be TRBD1 (5 bases). This CDR3 is built from 14 residues. V lost 7 bases and J 7 bases, leaving 19 bases between the germline ends. Germline lookup yields CDR1 SEHNR and CDR2 FQNEAQ (reference sequence). This CDR3 is CASTPPGDGVEAFF. The CDR3 nucleotides are TGTGCCAGCACCCCGCCGGGGGATGGTGTTGAAGCTTTCTTT.

The V call is TRBV12-3 or TRBV12-4, the J call TRBJ1-1, with 7 nucleotides matching TRBD1. This CDR3 contains 11 residues. V was pared by 4 bases and J by 8 bases, with 1 base of the junction left unmatched. CDR3 in amino acids: CASSWGQEAFF. CDR3 nucleotide sequence: TGTGCCAGCAGTTGGGGACAGGAAGCTTTCTTT.

The chain has TRBV4-1 and TRBJ2-1; 8 nucleotides match TRBD2. This CDR3 is 17 amino acids long. The V and J ends lost 2 bases and 0 bases, in that order; junction bases with no gene match: 6. Looked up from germline, CDR1 is MGHRA and CDR2 is YSYEKL. CDR3 loop: CASSQIAGRYSYNEQFF. The CDR3 region has the DNA TGCGCCAGCAGCCAAATAGCGGGGCGATACTCCTACAATGAGCAGTTCTTC.

The V call is TRBV6-5, the J call TRBJ1-3; 7 bases fit TRBD1. Germline values: CDR1 MNHEY, CDR2 SVGAGI. The CDR3 extends over 16 amino acids. The V gene end was trimmed by 0 bases and the J gene end by 3 bases; junction bases not matched to a gene: 5. CDR3 sequence: CASSYSGRGDGNTIYF. CDR3 DNA: TGTGCCAGCAGTTACTCGGGCAGGGGGGATGGAAACACCATATATTTT.

The rearrangement uses TRBV27 and TRBJ1-6; D is ambiguous. This CDR3 has 14 residues. The ends were cut back, 6 bases at V and 2 bases at J, with 8 bases in the middle. CDR1 is MNHEY, CDR2 SMNVEV, per germline (reference sequence). CDR3 sequence (DNA): TGTGCCAGCAGACCCGGGACCTATAATTCACCCCTCCACTTT. Protein: CASRPGTYNSPLHF.

This clone was observed a few times. The gene calls are TRBV9 and TRBJ1-1; possibly TRBD1 for D (6 bases). Germline CDR1 and CDR2: SGDLS and YYNGEE. V was trimmed by 4 bases and J by 5 bases, leaving 15 bases between them. The CDR3 loop spans 14 amino acids. The CDR3 nucleotides are TGTGCCAGCAGCCCCAGCGGGGGGCGAACTGAAGCTTTCTTT. As protein: CASSPSGGRTEAFF.

The V gene is TRBV7-6, the J gene TRBJ1-1; perhaps TRBD1 as D (6 bases). This CDR3 spans 16 amino acids. The germline CDR1 and CDR2 sequences are SGHVS and FNYEAQ. The V end lost 2 bases, the J end lost 2 bases, and 15 bases lay between the germline ends. The CDR3 spells CASSLKGEGGNTEAFF. CDR3 DNA sequence: TGTGCCAGCAGCTTAAAGGGGGAGGGGGGAAACACTGAAGCTTTCTTT.

The genes are TRBV5-5 and TRBJ1-1; tentatively, D is TRBD1 (5 bases). The CDR3 has 13 amino acids. Germline CDR1 and CDR2: SGHKS and YYEKEE (reference sequence). V was trimmed by 4 bases and J by 3 bases, leaving 10 bases between them. The chain's CDR3 is CASSNRDYTEAFF. For the CDR3, the DNA is TGTGCCAGCAGCAACCGGGACTACACTGAAGCTTTCTTT.